The clone carrying this TCR beta chain was counted ten times or more. Its target is unknown. TCRbeta libraries were built with three rounds of nested PCR, modified from ARM-PCR. TCRdb independently ran MiXCR on the multiplex PCR reads; one entry per CDR3 protein. The profile shows 76,000 or so distinct CDR3 sequences, 65% to 75% of them singletons. The template was RNA from unsorted bulk tissue. Between August and November 2014, newly diagnosed, chemotherapy-naive lung cancer patients underwent thoracic surgery in China. This specimen belongs to a study of tumor and adjacent non-tumor tissue in lung cancer. Study summary: The cohort had around eleven adenocarcinoma, 2 squamous cell and 1 small cell patients.

General observations from the study: TCR diversity was significantly greater in tumor than normal lung tissue.

Sequenced input: lung tumor tissue. The source of this sequence is a woman between 65 and 79 years old with non-small cell lung cancer.

CDR3 bases: TGCAGTGCTAGAGACAGGGTCACTAACTATGGCTACACCTTC. Translated, it gives CSARDRVTNYGYTF. The gene calls are TRBV20-1 and TRBJ1-2; perhaps TRBD1 as D (5 bases). In germline, CDR1 is DFQATT, CDR2 SNEGSKA (reference sequence). V dropped 0 bases and J dropped 0 bases, with 8 bases sitting between them. CDR3 length: 14 amino acids.